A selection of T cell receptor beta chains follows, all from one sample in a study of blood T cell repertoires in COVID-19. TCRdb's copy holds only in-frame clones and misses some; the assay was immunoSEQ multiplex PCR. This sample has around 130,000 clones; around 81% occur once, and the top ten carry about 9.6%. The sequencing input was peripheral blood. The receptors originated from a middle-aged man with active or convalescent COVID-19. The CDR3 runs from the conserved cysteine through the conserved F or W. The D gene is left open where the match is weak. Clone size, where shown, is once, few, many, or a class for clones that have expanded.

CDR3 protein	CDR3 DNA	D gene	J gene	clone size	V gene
CASSSDIPSGANVLTF	TGTGCCAGCAGCTCGGACATCCCGTCTGGGGCCAACGTCCTGACTTTC	-	TRBJ2-6	-	TRBV7-2
CASSLSGGQNTEAFF	TGTGCCAGCAGCTTAAGTGGCGGACAGAACACTGAAGCTTTCTTT	-	TRBJ1-1	-	TRBV7-3
CASSTRGAERGGGYTF	TGTGCCAGCAGCACCCGAGGAGCCGAGAGGGGAGGTGGCTACACCTTC	-	TRBJ1-2	-	TRBV21-1
CASSQVTLAVDEQFF	TGCGCCAGCAGCCAAGTAACCTTAGCGGTCGATGAGCAGTTCTTC	-	TRBJ2-1	-	TRBV4-1
CSVSQGMGRNTEAFF	TGCAGCGTTTCGCAGGGGATGGGAAGGAACACTGAAGCTTTCTTT	-	TRBJ1-1	-	TRBV29-1
CASSQNRLAQFF	TGTGCCAGCAGTCAAAACCGACTAGCGCAGTTCTTC	TRBD2	TRBJ2-1	-	TRBV12-3/TRBV12-4
CASSTGGAGEKLFF	TGCGCCAGCAGTACAGGGGGCGCGGGGGAAAAACTGTTTTTT	TRBD1	TRBJ1-4	-	TRBV5-1
CASSRGTVRNEQYF	TGTGCCAGTAGTAGGGGGACAGTACGGAACGAGCAGTACTTC	TRBD1	TRBJ2-7	-	TRBV19
CASSFNQGDTEAFF	TGCGCCAGCAGCTTTAACCAGGGGGACACTGAAGCTTTCTTT	TRBD1	TRBJ1-1	-	TRBV5-1
CASSEFQGLGQPQHF	TGTGCCAGCAGTGAATTTCAGGGGCTGGGTCAGCCCCAGCATTTT	-	TRBJ1-5	-	TRBV6-1
CASSTDRGQGYGYTF	TGTGCCAGCAGCACGGACAGGGGGCAGGGCTATGGCTACACCTTC	TRBD1	TRBJ1-2	-	TRBV7-9
CASSLSAGLGGYTF	TGTGCCAGCAGCTTATCTGCAGGGTTGGGCGGCTACACCTTC	-	TRBJ1-2	few	TRBV7-2
CASLGGSGNTIYF	TGCGCCAGCCTGGGGGGCTCTGGAAACACCATATATTTT	-	TRBJ1-3	few	TRBV23-1
CASSMRTGTGNTIYF	TGCGCCAGCAGCATGAGGACAGGGACTGGAAACACCATATATTTT	TRBD1	TRBJ1-3	-	TRBV5-1
CASSFPEGQPQHF	TGTGCCAGCAGCTTCCCGGAGGGTCAGCCCCAGCATTTT	-	TRBJ1-5	once	TRBV7-9
CASSQGRNTGELFF	TGTGCCAGCAGCCAGGGAAGGAACACCGGGGAGCTGTTTTTT	-	TRBJ2-2	-	TRBV7-3
CASSRDPSGAQETQYF	TGTGCCAGCAGCCGAGACCCTAGCGGGGCACAAGAGACCCAGTACTTC	TRBD2	TRBJ2-5	-	TRBV4-2